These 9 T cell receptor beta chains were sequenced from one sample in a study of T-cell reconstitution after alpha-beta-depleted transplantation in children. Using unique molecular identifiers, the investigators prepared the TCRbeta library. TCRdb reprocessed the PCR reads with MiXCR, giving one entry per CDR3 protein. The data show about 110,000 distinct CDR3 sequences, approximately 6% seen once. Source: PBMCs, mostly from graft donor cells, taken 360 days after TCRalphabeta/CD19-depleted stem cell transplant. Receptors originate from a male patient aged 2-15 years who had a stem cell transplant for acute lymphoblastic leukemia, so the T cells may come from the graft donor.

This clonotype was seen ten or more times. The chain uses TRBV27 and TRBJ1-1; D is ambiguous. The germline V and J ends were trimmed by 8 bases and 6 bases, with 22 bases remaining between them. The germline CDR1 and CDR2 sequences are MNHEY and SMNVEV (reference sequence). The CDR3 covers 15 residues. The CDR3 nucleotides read TGTGCCAGCGTGGCCTCGAGCAGGACTGTTCCTGAAGCTTTCTTT. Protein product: CASVASSRTVPEAFF.

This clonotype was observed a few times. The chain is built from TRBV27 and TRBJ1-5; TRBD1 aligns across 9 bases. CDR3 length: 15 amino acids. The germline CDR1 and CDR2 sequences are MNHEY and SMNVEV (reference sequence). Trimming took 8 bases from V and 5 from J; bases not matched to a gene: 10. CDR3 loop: CASAGAGTGYQPQHF. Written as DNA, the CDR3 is TGTGCCAGCGCTGGGGCAGGGACAGGGTATCAGCCCCAGCATTTT.

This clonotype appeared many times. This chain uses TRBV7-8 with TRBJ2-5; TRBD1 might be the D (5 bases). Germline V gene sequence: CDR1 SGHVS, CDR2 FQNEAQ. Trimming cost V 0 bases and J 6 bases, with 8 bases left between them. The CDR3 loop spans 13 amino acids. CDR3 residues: CASSLAKGKTQYF. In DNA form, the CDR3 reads TGTGCCAGCAGCTTAGCAAAGGGGAAGACCCAGTACTTC.

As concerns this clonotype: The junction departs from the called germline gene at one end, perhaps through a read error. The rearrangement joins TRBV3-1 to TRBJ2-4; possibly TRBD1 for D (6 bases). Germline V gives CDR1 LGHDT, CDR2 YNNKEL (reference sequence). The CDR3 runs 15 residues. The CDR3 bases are TGTGCCACCAGCCAAGAGGAACAGGGAGAATACATTCAGTACTTC. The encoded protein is CATSQEEQGEYIQYF.

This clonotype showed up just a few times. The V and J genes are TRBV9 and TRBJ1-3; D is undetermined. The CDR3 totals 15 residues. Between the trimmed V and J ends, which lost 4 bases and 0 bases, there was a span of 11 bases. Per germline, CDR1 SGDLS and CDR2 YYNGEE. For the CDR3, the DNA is TGTGCCAGCAGCTCGGACGGAAGCTCTGGAAACACCATATATTTT. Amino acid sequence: CASSSDGSSGNTIYF.

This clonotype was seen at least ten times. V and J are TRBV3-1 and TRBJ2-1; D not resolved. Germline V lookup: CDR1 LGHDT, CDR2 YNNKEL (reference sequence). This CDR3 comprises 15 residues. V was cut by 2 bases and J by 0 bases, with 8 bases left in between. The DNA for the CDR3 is TGTGCCAGCAGCCAACAACTTAGCTCCTACAATGAGCAGTTCTTC. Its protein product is CASSQQLSSYNEQFF.

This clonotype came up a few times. The CDR3 DNA sequence: TGTGCCCTCAGTCTACTAGCGGGAGGGCCGAAGAACACCGGGGAGCTGTTTTTT. Its translation: CALSLLAGGPKNTGELFF. The rearrangement joins TRBV2 to TRBJ2-2, with TRBD2 identical over 13 bases. Germline CDR1 SNHLY, CDR2 FYNNEI. CDR3 length equals 18 residues. Trimming cost V 11 bases and J 1 base; bases outside gene matches: 13.

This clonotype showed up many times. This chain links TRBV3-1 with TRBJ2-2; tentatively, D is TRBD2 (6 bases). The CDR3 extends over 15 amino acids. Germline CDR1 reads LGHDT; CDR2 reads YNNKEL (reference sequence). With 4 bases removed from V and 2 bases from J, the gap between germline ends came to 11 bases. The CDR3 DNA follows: TGTGCCAGCAGCCTCCCGGGACTTAACACCGGGGAGCTGTTTTTT. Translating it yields CASSLPGLNTGELFF.

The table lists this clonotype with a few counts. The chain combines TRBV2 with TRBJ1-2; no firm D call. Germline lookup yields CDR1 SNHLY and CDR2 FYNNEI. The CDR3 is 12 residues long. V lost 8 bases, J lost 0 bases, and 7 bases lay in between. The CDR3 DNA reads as TGTGCCAGCCCTCCACCTAACTATGGCTACACCTTC. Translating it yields CASPPPNYGYTF.